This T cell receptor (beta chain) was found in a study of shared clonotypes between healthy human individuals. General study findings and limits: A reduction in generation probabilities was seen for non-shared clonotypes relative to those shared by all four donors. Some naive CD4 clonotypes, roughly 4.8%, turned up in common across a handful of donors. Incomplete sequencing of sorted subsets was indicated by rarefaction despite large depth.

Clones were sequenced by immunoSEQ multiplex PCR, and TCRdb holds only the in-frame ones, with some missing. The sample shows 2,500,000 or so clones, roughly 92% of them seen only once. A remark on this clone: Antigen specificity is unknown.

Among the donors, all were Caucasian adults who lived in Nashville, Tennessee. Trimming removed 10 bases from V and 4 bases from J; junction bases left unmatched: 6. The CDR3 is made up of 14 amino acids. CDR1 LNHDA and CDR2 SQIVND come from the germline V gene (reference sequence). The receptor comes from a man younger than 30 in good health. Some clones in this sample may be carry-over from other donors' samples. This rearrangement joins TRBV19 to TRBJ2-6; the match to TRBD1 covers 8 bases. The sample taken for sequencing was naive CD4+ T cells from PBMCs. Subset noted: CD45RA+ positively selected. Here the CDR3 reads CATNRGSGANVLTF. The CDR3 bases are TGTGCCACCAACAGGGGGAGCGGGGCCAACGTCCTGACTTTC.